The rows below give T cell receptor beta chains drawn from one sample of a study of shared clonotypes between healthy human individuals. The data were produced by immunoSEQ multiplex PCR, yet TCRdb's version contains in-frame clones alone and is incomplete. The sample records 2,500,000 or so clones, over 85% being singletons. Sequencing was carried out using naive CD4+ T cells sorted from blood. These receptors originate from a man younger than 35 in good health. CDR3s include the opening cysteine and the closing phenylalanine or tryptophan. The order of the fields is V gene, J gene, CDR3 protein.

TRBV10-3	TRBJ2-7	CAISEPGLAGDYEQYF
TRBV28	TRBJ2-5	CASSLLGTSGVGQETQYF
TRBV30	TRBJ1-2	CAWSVTAYGYTF
TRBV7-2	TRBJ2-7	CASSKDRSYEQYF
TRBV27	TRBJ2-7	CASSLVQGRAEQYF
TRBV10-3	TRBJ2-7	CATLNGLTYEQYF
TRBV5-5	TRBJ1-4	CASSVDRGVVNEKLFF
TRBV10-1	TRBJ2-7	CASSANPYEQYF
TRBV5-1	TRBJ1-4	CASRAGTGGQKLFF
TRBV30	TRBJ1-2	CAWSTLGNYGYTF
TRBV5-1	TRBJ2-3	CASRLPGVDTQYF
TRBV30	TRBJ2-7	CAWSLGGGSNYEQYF
TRBV4-3	TRBJ2-3	CASSQGFGTGWVLSTDTQYF
TRBV11-3	TRBJ1-1	CASSSGQVSTEAFF
TRBV7-3	TRBJ2-3	CASSSGLAGADTQYF
TRBV6-4	TRBJ1-1	CASSVHRGNTEAFF
TRBV5-6	TRBJ1-1	CASSPRQGQNTEAFF
TRBV5-1	TRBJ2-2	CASSLGGQGPNTGELFF
TRBV6-1	TRBJ2-7	CASKLLSSYEQYF
TRBV28	TRBJ2-3	CASSSSSWEDTQYF
TRBV19	TRBJ2-1	CASSSNIAGNEQFF
TRBV2	TRBJ2-1	CASSPWTSGREFF
TRBV9	TRBJ2-3	CASSVGTLVDTQYF
TRBV9	TRBJ2-5	CASSPRLGEETQYF
TRBV28	TRBJ2-7	CASSIYRGYEQYF
TRBV19	TRBJ1-5	CASSTPTPRGNQPQHF
TRBV6-5	NA	CASSYGVGPNYEQYF
TRBV7-2	TRBJ2-4	CASSVTATLGNIQYF
TRBV28	TRBJ2-3	CASKKYTQYF
TRBV18	TRBJ1-2	CASSPQGLNYGYTF
TRBV7-9	TRBJ2-2	CASSQPRGNTGELFF
TRBV7-9	TRBJ2-3	CASSRQGIFTDTQYF
TRBV5-1	TRBJ2-2	CASSLTPGQGATGELFF
TRBV9	TRBJ1-1	CASRDRGLGNTEAFF
TRBV5-1	TRBJ2-1	CASSLAAGGNDEQFF
TRBV7-9	TRBJ2-4	CASSLGTSGRADNIQYF
TRBV18	TRBJ2-7	CASSPPAGAGEQYF
TRBV7-2	TRBJ1-5	CASSPRWGDQPQHF
TRBV19	TRBJ2-2	CASSMSFTGSGELFF
TRBV19	TRBJ1-2	CASSSGQGNYGYTF
TRBV10-1	TRBJ2-5	CASSENLQETQYF
TRBV30	TRBJ1-2	CAWSSPGASLGALYGYTF
TRBV7-2	TRBJ2-7	CASSLVGSFYEQYF
TRBV30	TRBJ2-7	CAWRVSGTYEQYF
TRBV6-5	TRBJ1-1	CASSRRGSTEAFF
TRBV6-5	TRBJ2-7	CASSYRGTGYEQYF
TRBV10-1	TRBJ2-7	CASSESGSYEQYF
TRBV5-4	TRBJ1-2	CASSSRQGRGYGYTF
TRBV14	TRBJ2-2	CASSQTGTGELFF
TRBV11-2	TRBJ2-7	CASSFDTYEQYF